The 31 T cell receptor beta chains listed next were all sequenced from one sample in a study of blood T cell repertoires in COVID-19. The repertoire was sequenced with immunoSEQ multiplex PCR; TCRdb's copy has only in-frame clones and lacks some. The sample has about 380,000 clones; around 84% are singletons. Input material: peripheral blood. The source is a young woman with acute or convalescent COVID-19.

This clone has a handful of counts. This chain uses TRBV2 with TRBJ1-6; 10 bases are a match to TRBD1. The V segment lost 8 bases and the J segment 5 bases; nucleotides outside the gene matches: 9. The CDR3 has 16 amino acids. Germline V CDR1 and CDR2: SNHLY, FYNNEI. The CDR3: CASAWTGGDHNSPLHF. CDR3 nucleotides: TGTGCCAGCGCTTGGACAGGGGGGGATCATAATTCACCCCTCCACTTT.

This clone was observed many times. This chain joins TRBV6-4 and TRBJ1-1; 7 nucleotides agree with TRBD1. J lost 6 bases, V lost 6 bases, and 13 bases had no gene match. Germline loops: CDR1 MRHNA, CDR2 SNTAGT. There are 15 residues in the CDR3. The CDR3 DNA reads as TGTGCCAGCAGGGAAGAGGGGGCGGCCGGGGCTGAAGCTTTCTTT. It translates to CASREEGAAGAEAFF.

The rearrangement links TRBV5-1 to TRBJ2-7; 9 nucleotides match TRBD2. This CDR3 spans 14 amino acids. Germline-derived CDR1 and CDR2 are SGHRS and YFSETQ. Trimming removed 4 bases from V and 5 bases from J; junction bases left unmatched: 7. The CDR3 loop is CASSNIAGANEQYF. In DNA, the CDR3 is TGCGCCAGCAGCAATATAGCGGGAGCGAACGAGCAGTACTTC.

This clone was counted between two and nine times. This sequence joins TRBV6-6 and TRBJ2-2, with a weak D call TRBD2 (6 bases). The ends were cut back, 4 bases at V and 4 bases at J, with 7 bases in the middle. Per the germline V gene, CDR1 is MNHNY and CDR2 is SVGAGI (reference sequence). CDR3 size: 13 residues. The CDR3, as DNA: TGTGCCAGCAGTTCGGAGGGCACCGGGGAGCTGTTTTTT. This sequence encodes CASSSEGTGELFF.

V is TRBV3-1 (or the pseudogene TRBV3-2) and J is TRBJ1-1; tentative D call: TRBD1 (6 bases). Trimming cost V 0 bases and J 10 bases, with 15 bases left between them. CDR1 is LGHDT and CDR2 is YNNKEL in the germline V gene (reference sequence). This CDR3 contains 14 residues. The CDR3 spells CASSQDIGGLGAFF. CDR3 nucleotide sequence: TGTGCCAGCAGCCAAGATATAGGGGGTCTGGGAGCTTTCTTT.

The CDR3 sequence: CASSYRGQGNTEAFF. As DNA, the CDR3 is TGTGCCAGCAGTTACAGGGGACAGGGGAACACTGAAGCTTTCTTT. This chain joins TRBV6-2 or TRBV6-3 and TRBJ1-1, with 9 bases aligning to TRBD1. Per germline, CDR1 MNHEY and CDR2 SVGEGT. This CDR3 region has 15 residues. The junction had 2 bases not matched to a gene; V was cut back by 2 bases and J by 1 base.

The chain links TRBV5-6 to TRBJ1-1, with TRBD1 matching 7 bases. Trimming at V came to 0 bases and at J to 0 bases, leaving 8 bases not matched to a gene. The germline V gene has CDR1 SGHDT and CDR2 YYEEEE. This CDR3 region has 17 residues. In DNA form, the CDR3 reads TGTGCCAGCAGCTTGGCCCCAGGGGGTGTTATGAACACTGAAGCTTTCTTT. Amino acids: CASSLAPGGVMNTEAFF.

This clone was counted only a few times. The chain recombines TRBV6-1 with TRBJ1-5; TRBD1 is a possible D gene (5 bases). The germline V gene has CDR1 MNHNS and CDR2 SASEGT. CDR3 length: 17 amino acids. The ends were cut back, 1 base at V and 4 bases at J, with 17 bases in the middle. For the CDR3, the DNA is TGTGCCAGCAGTGAAGATAGGGGTGGGATCCGAAATCAGCCCCAGCATTTT. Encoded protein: CASSEDRGGIRNQPQHF.

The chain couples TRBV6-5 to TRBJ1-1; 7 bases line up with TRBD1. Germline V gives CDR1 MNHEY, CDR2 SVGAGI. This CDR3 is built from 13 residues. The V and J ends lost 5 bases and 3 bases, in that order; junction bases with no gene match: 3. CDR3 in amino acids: CASSLDRYTEAFF. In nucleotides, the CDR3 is TGTGCCAGCAGTCTGGACAGGTACACTGAAGCTTTCTTT.

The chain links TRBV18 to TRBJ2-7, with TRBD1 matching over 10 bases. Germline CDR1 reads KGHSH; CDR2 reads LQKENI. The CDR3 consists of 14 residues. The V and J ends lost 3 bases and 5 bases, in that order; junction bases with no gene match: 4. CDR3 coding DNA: TGTGCCAGCTCACCGGGGACAGGGGCGGACGAGCAGTACTTC. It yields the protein CASSPGTGADEQYF.

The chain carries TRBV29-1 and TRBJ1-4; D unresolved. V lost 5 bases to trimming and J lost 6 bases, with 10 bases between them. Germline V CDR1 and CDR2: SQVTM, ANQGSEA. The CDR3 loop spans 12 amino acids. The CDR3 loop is CSVRSVDEKLFF. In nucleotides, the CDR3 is TGCAGCGTTCGATCGGTCGATGAAAAACTGTTTTTT.

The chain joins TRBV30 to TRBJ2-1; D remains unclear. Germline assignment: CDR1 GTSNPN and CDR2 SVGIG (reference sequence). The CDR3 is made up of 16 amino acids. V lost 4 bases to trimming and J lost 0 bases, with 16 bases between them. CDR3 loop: CAWNYGSDTSYNEQFF. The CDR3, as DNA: TGTGCCTGGAACTACGGCAGCGATACCTCCTACAATGAGCAGTTCTTC.

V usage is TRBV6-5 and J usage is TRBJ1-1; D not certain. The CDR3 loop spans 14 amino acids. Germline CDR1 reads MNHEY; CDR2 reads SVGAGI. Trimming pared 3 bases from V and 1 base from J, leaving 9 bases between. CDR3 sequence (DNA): TGTGCCAGCAGTTATACGCAGGCGAACACTGAAGCTTTCTTT. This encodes CASSYTQANTEAFF.

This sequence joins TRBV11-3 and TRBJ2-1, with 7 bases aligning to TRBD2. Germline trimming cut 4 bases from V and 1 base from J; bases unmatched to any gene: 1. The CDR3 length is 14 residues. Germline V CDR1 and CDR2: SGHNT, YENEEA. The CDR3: CASSSGGSYNEQFF. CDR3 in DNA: TGTGCCAGCAGCTCGGGGGGATCCTACAATGAGCAGTTCTTC.

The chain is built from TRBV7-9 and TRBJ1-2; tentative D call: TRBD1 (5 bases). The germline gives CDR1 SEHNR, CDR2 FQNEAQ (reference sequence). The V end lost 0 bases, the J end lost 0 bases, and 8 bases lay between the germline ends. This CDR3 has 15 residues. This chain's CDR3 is CASSLAQGSNYGYTF. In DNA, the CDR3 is TGTGCCAGCAGCTTAGCGCAGGGATCTAACTATGGCTACACCTTC.

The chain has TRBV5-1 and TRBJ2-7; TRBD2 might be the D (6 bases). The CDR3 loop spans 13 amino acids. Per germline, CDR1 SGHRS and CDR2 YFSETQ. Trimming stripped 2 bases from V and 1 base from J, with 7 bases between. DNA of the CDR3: TGCGCCAGCAGCTTTGGGACTTCCTACGAGCAGTACTTC. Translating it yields CASSFGTSYEQYF.

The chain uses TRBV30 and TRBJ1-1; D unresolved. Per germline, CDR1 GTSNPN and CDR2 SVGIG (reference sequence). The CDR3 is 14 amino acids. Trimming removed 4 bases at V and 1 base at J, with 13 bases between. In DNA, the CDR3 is TGTGCCTGGACCCCGGGTTTTGGGAACACTGAAGCTTTCTTT. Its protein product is CAWTPGFGNTEAFF.

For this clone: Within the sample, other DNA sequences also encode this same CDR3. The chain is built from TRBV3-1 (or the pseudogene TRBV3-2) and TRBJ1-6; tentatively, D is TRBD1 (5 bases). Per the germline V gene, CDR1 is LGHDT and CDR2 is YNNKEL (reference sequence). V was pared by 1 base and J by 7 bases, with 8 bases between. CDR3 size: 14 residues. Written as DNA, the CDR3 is TGTGCCAGCAGCCAAGGGCGGGGGAATTCACCCCTCCACTTT. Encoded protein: CASSQGRGNSPLHF.

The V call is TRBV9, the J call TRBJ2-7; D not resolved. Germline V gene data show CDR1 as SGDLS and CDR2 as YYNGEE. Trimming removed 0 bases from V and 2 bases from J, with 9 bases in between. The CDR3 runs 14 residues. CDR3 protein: CASSVGPLPYEQYF. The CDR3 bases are TGTGCCAGCAGCGTAGGTCCCCTTCCCTACGAGCAGTACTTC.

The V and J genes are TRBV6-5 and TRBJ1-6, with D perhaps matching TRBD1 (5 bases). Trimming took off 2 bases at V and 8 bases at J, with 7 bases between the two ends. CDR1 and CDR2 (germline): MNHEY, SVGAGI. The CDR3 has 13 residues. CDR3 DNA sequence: TGTGCCAGCAGTTACGGGACTTATTCACCCCTCCACTTT. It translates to CASSYGTYSPLHF.

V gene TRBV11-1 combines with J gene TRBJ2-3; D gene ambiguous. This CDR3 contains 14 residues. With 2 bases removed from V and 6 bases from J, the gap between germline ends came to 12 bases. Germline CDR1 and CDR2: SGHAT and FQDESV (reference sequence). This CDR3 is CASSLPLDRDTQYF. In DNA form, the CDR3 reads TGTGCCAGCAGCTTACCCCTAGATCGGGATACGCAGTATTTT.

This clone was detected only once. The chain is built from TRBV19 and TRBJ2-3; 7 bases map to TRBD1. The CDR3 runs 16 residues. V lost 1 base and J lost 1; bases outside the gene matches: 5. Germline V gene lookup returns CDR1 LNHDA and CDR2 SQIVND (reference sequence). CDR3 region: CASSIASTGGTDTQYF. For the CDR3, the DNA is TGTGCCAGTAGTATAGCGAGTACAGGGGGCACAGATACGCAGTATTTT.

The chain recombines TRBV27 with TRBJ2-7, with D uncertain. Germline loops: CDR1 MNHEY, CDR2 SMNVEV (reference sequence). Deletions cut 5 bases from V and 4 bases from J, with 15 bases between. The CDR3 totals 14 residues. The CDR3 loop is CASSPSPSLYEQYF. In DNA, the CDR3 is TGTGCCAGCAGTCCTTCCCCCTCCCTGTACGAGCAGTACTTC.

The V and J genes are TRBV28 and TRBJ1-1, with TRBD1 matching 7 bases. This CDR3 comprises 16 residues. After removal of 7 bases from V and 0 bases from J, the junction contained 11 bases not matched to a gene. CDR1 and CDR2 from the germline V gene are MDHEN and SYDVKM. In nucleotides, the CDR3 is TGTGCCAGCACCTCCATCCCCAGGGGGTTGAACACTGAAGCTTTCTTT. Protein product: CASTSIPRGLNTEAFF.

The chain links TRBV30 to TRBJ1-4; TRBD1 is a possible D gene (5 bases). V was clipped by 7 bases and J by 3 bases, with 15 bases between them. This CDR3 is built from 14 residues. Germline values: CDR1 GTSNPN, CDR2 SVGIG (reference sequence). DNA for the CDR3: TGTGCCTCAAGGGGCGGGATTGCTAATGAAAAACTGTTTTTT. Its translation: CASRGGIANEKLFF.

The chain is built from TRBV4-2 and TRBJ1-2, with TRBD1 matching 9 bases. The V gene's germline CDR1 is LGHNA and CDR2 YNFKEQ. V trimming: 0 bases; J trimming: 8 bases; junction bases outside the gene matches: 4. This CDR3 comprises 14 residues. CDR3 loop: CASSQDRDRDGYTF. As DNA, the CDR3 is TGTGCCAGCAGCCAAGACCGGGACAGGGACGGCTACACCTTC.

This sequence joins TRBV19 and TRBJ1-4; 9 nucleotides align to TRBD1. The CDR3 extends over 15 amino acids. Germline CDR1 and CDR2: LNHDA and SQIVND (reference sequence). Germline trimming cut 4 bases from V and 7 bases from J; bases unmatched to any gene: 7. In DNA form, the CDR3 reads TGTGCCAGTAGTACGGACAGGGGTAGGGGTGAAAAACTGTTTTTT. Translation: CASSTDRGRGEKLFF.

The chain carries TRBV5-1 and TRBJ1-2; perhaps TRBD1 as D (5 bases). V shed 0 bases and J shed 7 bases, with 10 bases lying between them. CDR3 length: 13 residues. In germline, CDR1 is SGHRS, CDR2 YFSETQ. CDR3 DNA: TGCGCCAGCAGCTTGGAGGGGCCGGGTGGCTACACCTTC. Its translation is CASSLEGPGGYTF. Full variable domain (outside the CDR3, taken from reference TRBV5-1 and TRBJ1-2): KAGVTQTPRYLIKTRGQQVTLSCSPISGHRSVSWYQQTPGQGLQFLFEYFSETQRNKGNFPGRFSGRQFSNSRSEMNVSTLELGDSALYLCASSLEGPGGYTFGSGTRLTVV.

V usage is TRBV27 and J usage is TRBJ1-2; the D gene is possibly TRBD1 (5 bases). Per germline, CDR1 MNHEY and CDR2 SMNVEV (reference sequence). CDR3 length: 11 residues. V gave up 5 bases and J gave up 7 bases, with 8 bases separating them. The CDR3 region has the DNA TGTGCCAGCAGTCCAGGGTCTGGCTACACCTTC. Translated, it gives CASSPGSGYTF.

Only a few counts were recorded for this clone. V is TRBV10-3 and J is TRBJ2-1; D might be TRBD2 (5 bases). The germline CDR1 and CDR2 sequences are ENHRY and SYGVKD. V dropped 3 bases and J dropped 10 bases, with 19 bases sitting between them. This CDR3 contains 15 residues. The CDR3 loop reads CAISDLVVGADEQFF. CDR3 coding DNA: TGTGCCATCAGTGATTTGGTTGTGGGAGCGGACGAGCAGTTCTTC.

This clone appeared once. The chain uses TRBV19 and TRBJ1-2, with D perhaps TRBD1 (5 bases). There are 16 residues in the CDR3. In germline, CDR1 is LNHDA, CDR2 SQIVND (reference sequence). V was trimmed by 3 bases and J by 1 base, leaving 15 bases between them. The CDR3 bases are TGTGCCAGTAGTATCAGACAGAGCGGGCTTAACTATGGCTACACCTTC. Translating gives CASSIRQSGLNYGYTF. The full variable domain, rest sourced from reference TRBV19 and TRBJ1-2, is DGGITQSPKYLFRKEGQNVTLSCEQNLNHDAMYWYRQDPGQGLRLIYYSQIVNDFQKGDIAEGYSVSREKKESFPLTVTSAQKNPTAFYLCASSIRQSGLNYGYTFGSGTRLTVV.